The 21 T cell receptor beta chains in this list originate from one sample, sequenced in a study of T cells in Graves' hyperthyroidism and ophthalmopathy. Amplified TCR beta CDR3 regions derived from RNA transcripts. TCR CDR3 underwent first-round RT-PCR with the HTBI primer set. TCRdb reprocessed the multiplex PCR reads with MiXCR, giving one entry per CDR3 protein. Here the sample spans fewer than 450,000 distinct CDR3 sequences, roughly 17% being singletons. The sample was blood. Receptor source: a woman in her thirties with Graves' hyperthyroidism that later progressed to Graves' ophthalmopathy.

This clonotype was seen only a few times. The rearrangement links TRBV5-6 to TRBJ2-5; weak D call: TRBD2 (6 bases). The CDR3 extends over 12 amino acids. Germline-derived CDR1 and CDR2 are SGHDT and YYEEEE. With 3 bases removed from V and 9 bases from J, the gap between germline ends came to 12 bases. The CDR3 nucleotides read TGTGCCAGCAGCTCGGGGGTGGTGTCCCAGTACTTC. Translating gives CASSSGVVSQYF.

The gene calls are TRBV5-1 and TRBJ1-1; D gene uncertain. CDR1 and CDR2 (germline): SGHRS, YFSETQ. The V end was cut by 4 bases, the J end by 1 base, with 11 bases between. The CDR3 sequence is 14 residues long. In DNA, the CDR3 is TGCGCCAGCAGCCCGGCCTCGGAGAACACTGAAGCTTTCTTT. This codes for CASSPASENTEAFF.

The chain carries TRBV15 and TRBJ2-2, with D unresolved. This CDR3 is 13 amino acids long. The germline gives CDR1 LNHNV, CDR2 YYDKDF (reference sequence). V lost 8 bases and J 6 bases, leaving 13 bases between the germline ends. CDR3 protein: CATSAHGAGELFF. CDR3 nucleotide sequence: TGTGCCACCTCCGCACATGGCGCCGGGGAGCTGTTTTTT.

The table lists this clonotype with many counts. The chain employs TRBV4-1 and TRBJ1-1, with D uncertain. The CDR3 is 12 residues long. Germline-derived CDR1 and CDR2 are MGHRA and YSYEKL. The germline V and J ends were trimmed by 0 bases and 9 bases, with 8 bases remaining between them. CDR3 sequence (DNA): TGCGCCAGCAGCCAAGATTCCACCAAAGCTTTCTTT. Residues: CASSQDSTKAFF.

Ten or more counts support this clonotype. V is TRBV28 and J is TRBJ1-1; D is uncertain. The germline V gene encodes CDR1 MDHEN and CDR2 SYDVKM. The CDR3 consists of 14 residues. Trimming took off 3 bases at V and 1 base at J, with 9 bases between the two ends. CDR3 DNA sequence: TGTGCCAGCAGTTTCTTTCTTGGGAACACTGAAGCTTTCTTT. Protein sequence: CASSFFLGNTEAFF.

This clonotype was seen repeatedly, ten times or more. The chain combines TRBV30 with TRBJ2-1, with 9 bases matching TRBD2. Trimming at V came to 2 bases and at J to 2 bases, leaving 4 bases not matched to a gene. Germline V lookup: CDR1 GTSNPN, CDR2 SVGIG (reference sequence). The CDR3 is made up of 15 amino acids. The DNA for the CDR3 is TGTGCCTGGAGTATAGGACTAGCGCCCTACAATGAGCAGTTCTTC. It translates to CAWSIGLAPYNEQFF.

Ten or more counts support this clonotype. This chain uses TRBV11-2 with TRBJ2-1, with TRBD2 as a possible D gene (6 bases). CDR1 and CDR2 (germline): SGHAT, FQNNGV. Between the trimmed V and J ends, which lost 5 bases and 4 bases, there was a span of 12 bases. There are 14 residues in the CDR3. The CDR3 loop reads CASSRRGNYNEQFF. As DNA, the CDR3 is TGTGCCAGCAGCCGACGGGGGAATTACAATGAGCAGTTCTTC.

The chain carries TRBV11-2 and TRBJ2-1; perhaps TRBD2 as D (6 bases). V lost 5 bases, J lost 7 bases, and 18 bases lay in between. The CDR3 has 15 residues. CDR1 and CDR2 (germline): SGHAT, FQNNGV. The CDR3 is CASSPLGGSGNEQFF. The DNA for the CDR3 is TGTGCCAGCAGCCCGTTGGGGGGTTCGGGAAATGAGCAGTTCTTC.

This chain joins TRBV2 and TRBJ1-2; 8 nucleotides align to TRBD1. The CDR3 contains 13 residues. V was pared by 6 bases and J by 8 bases, with 8 bases of the junction left unmatched. The germline V gene has CDR1 SNHLY and CDR2 FYNNEI. The CDR3 region is CASSPDRVVGYTF. The CDR3 coding sequence is TGTGCCAGCAGCCCGGACAGGGTAGTAGGCTACACCTTC.

Of note for this clonotype: Just one base apart from a much larger clone, this may be a read error. The chain employs TRBV20-1 and TRBJ2-1, with D tentatively TRBD1 (6 bases). Germline CDR1 reads DFQATT; CDR2 reads SNEGSKA (reference sequence). The CDR3 has 11 residues. As DNA, the CDR3 is TGCAGTGTGCCCTTGGGACATGAGGAGTTCTTC. Its translation is CSVPLGHEEFF.

This clonotype was seen a handful of times. The chain is built from TRBV5-1 and TRBJ2-7; possibly TRBD2 for D (6 bases). Trimming took 4 bases from V and 2 from J, leaving 22 bases between them. This CDR3 is 17 amino acids long. Germline V gives CDR1 SGHRS, CDR2 YFSETQ. The chain's CDR3 is CASSLPRGRGTPYEQYF. The CDR3 DNA sequence: TGCGCCAGCAGCCTCCCTAGGGGTCGGGGGACCCCCTACGAGCAGTACTTC.

This clonotype was found many times. This rearrangement joins TRBV11-2 to TRBJ2-6; TRBD1 agrees at 11 bases. The CDR3 is made up of 17 amino acids. Germline V gene lookup returns CDR1 SGHAT and CDR2 FQNNGV. The J segment lost 0 bases and the V segment lost 4 bases, leaving 2 bases of the junction unmatched. DNA for the CDR3: TGTGCCAGCAGCTCGGGACAGGGGGACTCTGGGGCCAACGTCCTGACTTTC. Protein sequence: CASSSGQGDSGANVLTF. The full variable domain, completed using reference TRBV11-2 and TRBJ2-6, is EAGVAQSPRYKIIEKRQSVAFWCNPISGHATLYWYQQILGQGPKLLIQFQNNGVVDDSQLPKDRFSAERLKGVDSTLKIQPAKLEDSAVYLCASSSGQGDSGANVLTFGAGSRLTVL.

This clonotype appeared many times. The chain joins TRBV12-3 or TRBV12-4 to TRBJ2-3, with D possibly being TRBD2 (7 bases). Trimming pared 5 bases from V and 6 bases from J, leaving 18 bases between. The CDR3 loop spans 15 amino acids. Here the CDR3 reads CASSPFEGGRDTQYF. CDR3 bases: TGTGCCAGCAGTCCCTTCGAGGGGGGGAGGGATACGCAGTATTTT.

A few counts support this clonotype. This chain uses TRBV7-2 with TRBJ2-4; D is uncertain. V lost 5 bases, J lost 0 bases, and 17 bases lay in between. Germline CDR1 and CDR2: SGHTA and FQGNSA. There are 17 residues in the CDR3. CDR3 in amino acids: CASSAGSARQAKNIQYF. As DNA, the CDR3 is TGTGCCAGCAGCGCCGGCTCCGCGAGACAAGCCAAAAACATTCAGTACTTC.

There are a few counts of this clonotype. V gene TRBV9 combines with J gene TRBJ2-3; 8 positions match TRBD2. V was pared by 2 bases and J by 3 bases, with 5 bases of the junction left unmatched. The CDR3 spans 15 residues. Germline values: CDR1 SGDLS, CDR2 YYNGEE. The CDR3 DNA reads as TGTGCCAGCAGCGTCTCCGGGACTAGTACAGATACGCAGTATTTT. Protein product: CASSVSGTSTDTQYF.

The chain couples TRBV28 to TRBJ2-1; D is possibly TRBD1 (7 bases). The CDR3 covers 12 residues. V was clipped by 1 base and J by 15 bases, with 13 bases between them. From germline, CDR1 is MDHEN and CDR2 SYDVKM. CDR3 bases: TGTGCCAGCAGTTTATACCAGGGGGAGGTGTTCTTC. The encoded protein is CASSLYQGEVFF.

This clonotype came up many times. The chain uses TRBV5-1 and TRBJ2-1; 8 bases align to TRBD2. This CDR3 is built from 15 residues. Germline V lookup: CDR1 SGHRS, CDR2 YFSETQ. The V gene end was trimmed by 4 bases and the J gene end by 3 bases; junction bases not matched to a gene: 6. The CDR3 loop reads CASSRTSGNYNEQFF. In nucleotides, the CDR3 is TGCGCCAGCAGCCGAACTAGCGGAAACTACAATGAGCAGTTCTTC.

The chain combines TRBV19 with TRBJ2-2, with D perhaps TRBD1 (7 bases). The CDR3 sequence is 16 residues long. The germline V gene has CDR1 LNHDA and CDR2 SQIVND (reference sequence). Trimming removed 5 bases from V and 1 base from J, with 14 bases in between. CDR3 nucleotides: TGTGCCAGTAGTTCTGCGGGACAGTTGAACACCGGGGAGCTGTTTTTT. It encodes CASSSAGQLNTGELFF.

J is TRBJ2-1 and V is TRBV5-6; perhaps TRBD1 as D (5 bases). CDR3 size: 16 residues. Germline V gene lookup returns CDR1 SGHDT and CDR2 YYEEEE. V lost 5 bases, J lost 0 bases, and 15 bases lay in between. CDR3: CASSSFQGRSYNEQFF. In DNA form, the CDR3 reads TGTGCCAGCAGTTCGTTTCAGGGCCGCTCCTACAATGAGCAGTTCTTC.

The rearrangement links TRBV28 to TRBJ2-7; 16 nucleotides match TRBD2. V shed 4 bases and J 2 bases; nucleotides not matched to a gene: 5. Germline values: CDR1 MDHEN, CDR2 SYDVKM. The CDR3 is made up of 17 amino acids. This chain's CDR3 is CASSYPGTSGRAYEQYF. The CDR3 bases are TGTGCCAGCAGTTACCCAGGGACTAGCGGGAGGGCCTACGAGCAGTACTTC.

The table lists this clonotype with many counts. V is TRBV9 and J is TRBJ1-4, with D possibly matching TRBD1 (5 bases). Germline CDR1 SGDLS, CDR2 YYNGEE. V lost 0 bases and J lost 8, with 17 bases in between. The CDR3 has 16 amino acids. The CDR3 sequence: CASSVASQGGQEKLFF. DNA of the CDR3: TGTGCCAGCAGCGTAGCTTCCCAGGGAGGTCAGGAAAAACTGTTTTTT. Based on the CDR3 plus reference TRBV9 and TRBJ1-4, the full variable domain is DSGVTQTPKHLITATGQRVTLRCSPRSGDLSVYWYQQSLDQGLQFLIQYYNGEERAKGNILERFSAQQFPDLHSELNLSSLELGDSALYFCASSVASQGGQEKLFFGSGTQLSVL.